This T cell receptor beta chain was sequenced in a study of blood T cells in healthy people across ages. General study results and limits: Unsorted PBMC input precluded a conclusive naive versus antigen-experienced comparison. Per million T cells, TCR beta diversity dropped roughly linearly as age increased. Diversity estimates drawn from one million T cells were deemed underestimates.

Concerning this clonotype itself: Its antigen is unidentified.

A sample-barcoded 5' primer and a J-beta primer mix were used in a second PCR of roughly 6 to 11 cycles. MiXCR, run by TCRdb on the 5' RACE reads, gives a single entry per CDR3 protein. The repertoire holds under 2,000,000 distinct CDR3 sequences, with about 50% as singletons. This CDR3 spans 17 amino acids. Germline assignment: CDR1 SGHRS and CDR2 YFSETQ. V lost 2 bases to trimming and J lost 5 bases, with 19 bases between them. Sequenced sample: blood. The receptor was isolated from a woman in her thirties or forties in good health. The J gene is TRBJ1-4, the V gene TRBV5-1; no definite D call. The CDR3 DNA is TGCGCCAGCAGCTTTGGCCGTCTAGGAATTGAAAATGAAAAACTGTTTTTT. This translates into CASSFGRLGIENEKLFF. Full variable domain (missing parts from reference TRBV5-1 and TRBJ1-4): KAGVTQTPRYLIKTRGQQVTLSCSPISGHRSVSWYQQTPGQGLQFLFEYFSETQRNKGNFPGRFSGRQFSNSRSEMNVSTLELGDSALYLCASSFGRLGIENEKLFFGSGTQLSVL.